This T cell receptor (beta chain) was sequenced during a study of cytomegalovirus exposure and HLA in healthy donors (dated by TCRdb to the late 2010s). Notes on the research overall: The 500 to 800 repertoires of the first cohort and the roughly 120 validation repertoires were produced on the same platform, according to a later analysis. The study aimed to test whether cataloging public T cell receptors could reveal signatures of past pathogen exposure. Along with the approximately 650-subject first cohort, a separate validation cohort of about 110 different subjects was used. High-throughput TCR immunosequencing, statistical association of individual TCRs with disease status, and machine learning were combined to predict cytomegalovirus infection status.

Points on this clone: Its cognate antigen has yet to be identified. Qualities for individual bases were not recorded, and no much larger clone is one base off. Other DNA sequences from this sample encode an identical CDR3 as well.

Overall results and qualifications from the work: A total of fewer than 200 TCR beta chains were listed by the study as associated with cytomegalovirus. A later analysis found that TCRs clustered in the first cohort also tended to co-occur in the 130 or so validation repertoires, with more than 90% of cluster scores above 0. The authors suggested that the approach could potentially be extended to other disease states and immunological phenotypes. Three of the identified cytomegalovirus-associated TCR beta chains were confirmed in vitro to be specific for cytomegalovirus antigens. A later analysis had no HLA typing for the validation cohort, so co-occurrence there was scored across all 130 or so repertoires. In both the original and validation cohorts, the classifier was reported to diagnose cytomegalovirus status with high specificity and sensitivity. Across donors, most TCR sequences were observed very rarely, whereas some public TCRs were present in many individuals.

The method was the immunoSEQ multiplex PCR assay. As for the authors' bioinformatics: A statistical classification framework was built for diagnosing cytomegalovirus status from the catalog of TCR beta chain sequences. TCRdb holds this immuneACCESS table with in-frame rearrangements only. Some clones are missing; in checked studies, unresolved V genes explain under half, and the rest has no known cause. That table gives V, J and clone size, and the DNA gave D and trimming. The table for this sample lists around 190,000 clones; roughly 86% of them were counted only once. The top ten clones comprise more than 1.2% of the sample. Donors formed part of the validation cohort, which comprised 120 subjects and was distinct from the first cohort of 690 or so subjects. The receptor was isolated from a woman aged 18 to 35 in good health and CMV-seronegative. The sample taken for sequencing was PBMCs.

Read as DNA, the sequence is TGTGCCAGCAGTTACTCGGGACTAGCGGGCACCGGGGAGCTGTTTTTT. Its translation is CASSYSGLAGTGELFF. The rearrangement combines TRBV6-5 with TRBJ2-2, and TRBD2 matches 12 of the central bases. Trimming accounts for 0 bases at V and 4 bases at J, while the number of junction bases matched to no gene is 0. The CDR3 runs 16 residues from the cysteine to the phenylalanine. The sequence is cut down to CDR3 DNA, 48 bases in frame from base 1. The CDR1 and CDR2 encoded by the germline V gene are MNHEY and SVGAGI.